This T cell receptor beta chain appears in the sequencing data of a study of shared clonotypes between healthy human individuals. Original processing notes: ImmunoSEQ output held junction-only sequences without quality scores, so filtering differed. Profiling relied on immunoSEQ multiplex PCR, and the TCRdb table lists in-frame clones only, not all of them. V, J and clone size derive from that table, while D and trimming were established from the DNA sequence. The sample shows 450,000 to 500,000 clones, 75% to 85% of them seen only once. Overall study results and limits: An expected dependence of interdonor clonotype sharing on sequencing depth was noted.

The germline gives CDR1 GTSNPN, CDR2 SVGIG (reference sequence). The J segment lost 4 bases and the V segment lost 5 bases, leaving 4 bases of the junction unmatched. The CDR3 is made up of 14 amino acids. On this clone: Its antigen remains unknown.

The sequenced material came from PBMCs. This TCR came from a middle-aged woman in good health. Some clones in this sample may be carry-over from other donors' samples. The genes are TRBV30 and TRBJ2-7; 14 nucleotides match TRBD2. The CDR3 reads CAWDGLAGGYEQYF. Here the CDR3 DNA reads TGTGCCTGGGACGGACTAGCGGGAGGTTACGAGCAGTACTTC.